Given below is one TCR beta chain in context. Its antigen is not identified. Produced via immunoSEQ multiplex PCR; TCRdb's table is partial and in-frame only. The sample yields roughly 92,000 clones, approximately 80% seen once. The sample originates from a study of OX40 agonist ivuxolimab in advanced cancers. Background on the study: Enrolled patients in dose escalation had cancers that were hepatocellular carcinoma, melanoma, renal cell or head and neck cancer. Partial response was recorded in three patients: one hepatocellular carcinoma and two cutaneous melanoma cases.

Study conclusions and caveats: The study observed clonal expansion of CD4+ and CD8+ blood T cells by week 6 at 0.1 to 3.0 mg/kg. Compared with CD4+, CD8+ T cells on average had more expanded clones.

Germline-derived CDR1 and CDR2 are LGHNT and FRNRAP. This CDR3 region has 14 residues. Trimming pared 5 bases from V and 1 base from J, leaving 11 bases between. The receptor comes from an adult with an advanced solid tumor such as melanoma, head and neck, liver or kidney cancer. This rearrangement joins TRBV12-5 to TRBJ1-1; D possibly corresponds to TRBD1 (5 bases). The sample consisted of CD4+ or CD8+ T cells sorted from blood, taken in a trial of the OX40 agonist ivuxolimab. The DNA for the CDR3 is TGTGCTAGTGGTCTCCCGGGGGAGAACACTGAAGCTTTCTTT. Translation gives CASGLPGENTEAFF. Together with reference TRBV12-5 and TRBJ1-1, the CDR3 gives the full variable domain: DARVTQTPRHKVTEMGQEVTMRCQPILGHNTVFWYRQTMMQGLELLAYFRNRAPLDDSGMPKDRFSAEMPDATLATLKIQPSEPRDSAVYFCASGLPGENTEAFFGQGTRLTVV.